A single T cell receptor beta chain is shown here with its context. Treatment of the sample: oral pan-JAK inhibitor, 5-10 mg twice daily. This sample is part of a study of CD8+ T cells in alopecia areata. Reverse transcribed after extraction, RNA yielded cDNA as the sequencing template. TCRdb's table, derived via immunoSEQ multiplex PCR, lists solely in-frame clones and lacks some. The table has more than 140,000 clones, around 86% seen once. This CDR3 contains 11 residues. CDR1 and CDR2 (germline): SGHRS, YFSETQ. Trimming took 0 bases from V and 10 from J, leaving 5 bases between them. The sample consisted of CD8+ T cells sorted from blood, taken at week 4, from a patient treated with tofacitinib. The receptor comes from a human donor with alopecia areata. The rearrangement links TRBV5-1 to TRBJ2-1, with a weak D call TRBD1 (5 bases). The CDR3: CASSLEGEQFF. In DNA form, the CDR3 reads TGCGCCAGCAGCTTGGAGGGGGAGCAGTTCTTC.